One sample yielded the 20 T cell receptor beta chains listed below, sequenced in a study of T cell responses to AZD1222 COVID-19 vaccine. Some clones are missing from TCRdb's copy, which holds only in-frame ones; the method was immunoSEQ multiplex PCR. The data show some 120,000 clones, roughly 87% seen once. This material consisted of peripheral blood, taken on day 0 of AZD1222 vaccination. The source is an adult in good health.

The genes are TRBV30 and TRBJ1-1; D unclear. The CDR3 covers 11 residues. V was shortened by 0 bases and J by 11 bases, with 10 bases between the two germline ends. The germline V gene encodes CDR1 GTSNPN and CDR2 SVGIG (reference sequence). The CDR3: CAWSVRQLAFF. For the CDR3, the DNA is TGTGCCTGGAGTGTACGGCAGCTGGCTTTCTTT.

The J gene is TRBJ1-5, the V gene TRBV12-3 or TRBV12-4; D is unresolved. CDR3 length: 12 amino acids. Trimming cost V 0 bases and J 6 bases, with 3 bases left between them. CDR3 amino acids: CASSLASQPQHF. DNA for the CDR3: TGTGCCAGCAGTTTAGCGTCTCAGCCCCAGCATTTT.

The gene calls are TRBV18 and TRBJ1-6, with a weak D call TRBD1 (5 bases). Germline V gives CDR1 KGHSH, CDR2 LQKENI. This CDR3 region has 16 residues. The V gene lost 4 bases and the J gene lost 8 bases, with 18 bases spanning the gap. CDR3 sequence (DNA): TGTGCCAGCTCACTCACCGGGGCCGGGGAACATTCACCCCTCCACTTT. It translates to CASSLTGAGEHSPLHF.

V usage is TRBV28 and J usage is TRBJ1-1; D is undetermined. Germline V CDR1 and CDR2: MDHEN, SYDVKM. V shed 4 bases and J shed 3 bases, with 18 bases lying between them. The CDR3 totals 16 residues. CDR3 sequence: CASSSRRYLGDTEAFF. The CDR3 bases are TGTGCCAGCAGTTCCCGACGCTACCTAGGCGACACTGAAGCTTTCTTT. The full variable domain, rest sourced from reference TRBV28 and TRBJ1-1, is DVKVTQSSRYLVKRTGEKVFLECVQDMDHENMFWYRQDPGLGLRLIYFSYDVKMKEKGDIPEGYSVSREKKERFSLILESASTNQTSMYLCASSSRRYLGDTEAFFGQGTRLTVV.

Notes on this clone: The same CDR3 arises from other DNA sequences in this sample as well. The rearrangement uses TRBV30 and TRBJ1-5; D is uncertain. The V end lost 1 base, the J end lost 4 bases, and 8 bases lay between the germline ends. CDR3 length: 13 amino acids. Germline values: CDR1 GTSNPN, CDR2 SVGIG (reference sequence). Here the CDR3 reads CAWSGRSNQPQHF. The CDR3 DNA reads TGTGCCTGGAGTGGACGGTCAAATCAGCCCCAGCATTTT.

The chain employs TRBV9 and TRBJ1-2; D is ambiguous. CDR1 SGDLS and CDR2 YYNGEE come from the germline V gene. Trimming took 4 bases from V and 6 from J, leaving 19 bases between them. The CDR3 contains 15 residues. The CDR3, as DNA: TGTGCCAGCAGCAGATCCGAAGGAAAACGCGATGGCTACACCTTC. Protein product: CASSRSEGKRDGYTF.

The chain is built from TRBV6-5 and TRBJ1-1, with D possibly being TRBD1 (5 bases). Germline CDR1 and CDR2: MNHEY and SVGAGI. V dropped 1 base and J dropped 3 bases, with 12 bases sitting between them. The CDR3 loop spans 15 amino acids. CDR3 protein: CASSYWGGLDTEAFF. The CDR3 coding sequence is TGTGCCAGCAGTTACTGGGGGGGGTTAGACACTGAAGCTTTCTTT.

This chain connects TRBV29-1 to TRBJ1-4; no clear D. Looked up from germline, CDR1 is SQVTM and CDR2 is ANQGSEA. The CDR3 loop spans 12 amino acids. Trimming stripped 0 bases from V and 10 bases from J, with 9 bases between. DNA of the CDR3: TGCAGCGTTGAAGAGGAGTGGGGAAAACTGTTTTTT. Translated, it gives CSVEEEWGKLFF.

The chain combines TRBV4-1 with TRBJ1-2; the D is unclear. Germline loops: CDR1 MGHRA, CDR2 YSYEKL. The CDR3 sequence is 14 residues long. V shed 1 base and J shed 5 bases, with 11 bases lying between them. The CDR3 region has the DNA TGCGCCAGCAGCCAAGGGGCTGTGTATTATGGCTACACCTTC. It encodes CASSQGAVYYGYTF.

The chain carries TRBV19 and TRBJ1-1; D is ambiguous. The ends were cut back, 1 base at V and 6 bases at J, with 12 bases in the middle. This CDR3 region has 14 residues. Germline assignment: CDR1 LNHDA and CDR2 SQIVND (reference sequence). The CDR3 loop reads CASSIGPGFAEAFF. CDR3 coding DNA: TGTGCCAGTAGTATAGGTCCAGGCTTCGCTGAAGCTTTCTTT.

The chain is built from TRBV18 and TRBJ2-3; D is ambiguous. The CDR3 consists of 14 residues. The germline gives CDR1 KGHSH, CDR2 LQKENI. V gave up 3 bases and J gave up 4 bases, with 11 bases separating them. CDR3 protein: CASSPRPWADTQYF. DNA for the CDR3: TGTGCCAGCTCACCCCGTCCCTGGGCAGATACGCAGTATTTT.

This chain connects TRBV28 to TRBJ2-1; 15 bases match TRBD2. V gave up 4 bases and J gave up 1 base; unmatched junction bases: 5. The germline CDR1 and CDR2 sequences are MDHEN and SYDVKM. This CDR3 spans 18 amino acids. In nucleotides, the CDR3 is TGTGCCAGCAGTTCCGGACTAGCGGGAGGGATTTCCTACAATGAGCAGTTCTTC. Translation: CASSSGLAGGISYNEQFF.

J is TRBJ1-6 and V is TRBV6-1; D is possibly TRBD1 (6 bases). Trimming removed 2 bases from V and 10 bases from J, with 15 bases in between. The CDR3 is 15 amino acids. The germline CDR1 and CDR2 sequences are MNHNS and SASEGT. The CDR3 sequence is CASSEPRWGGSPLHF. CDR3 in DNA: TGTGCCAGCAGTGAACCCAGGTGGGGGGGCTCACCCCTCCACTTT.

The V gene is TRBV6-5, the J gene TRBJ2-3, with 7 bases identical to TRBD1. CDR3 length: 16 amino acids. The germline V gene has CDR1 MNHEY and CDR2 SVGAGI. The ends lost 0 bases at V and 2 bases at J; junction bases unmatched: 5. CDR3 sequence (DNA): TGTGCCAGCAGTTACTCCGGGGACAGCCCCACAGATACGCAGTATTTT. This sequence encodes CASSYSGDSPTDTQYF.

V gene TRBV9 combines with J gene TRBJ1-5, with 7 nucleotides matching TRBD1. Per germline, CDR1 SGDLS and CDR2 YYNGEE. V lost 3 bases, J lost 6 bases, and 6 bases stayed unmatched. The CDR3 sequence is 14 residues long. The CDR3 DNA reads as TGTGCCAGCAGCGCGTCACAGGGGCCTCAGCCCCAGCATTTT. Translated, it gives CASSASQGPQPQHF.

The rearrangement links TRBV15 to TRBJ1-2; D is uncertain. The germline V gene has CDR1 LNHNV and CDR2 YYDKDF (reference sequence). Trimming left V 0 bases short and J 2 bases short, with 7 bases between. The CDR3 runs to 14 residues. CDR3 in amino acids: CATSRDSTNYGYTF. In DNA form, the CDR3 reads TGTGCCACCAGCAGAGATAGCACCAACTATGGCTACACCTTC.

The V and J genes are TRBV4-1 and TRBJ2-5, with unresolved D. V lost 0 bases and J 1 base, leaving 9 bases between the germline ends. The CDR3 loop spans 15 amino acids. Germline CDR1 and CDR2: MGHRA and YSYEKL. The CDR3 coding sequence is TGCGCCAGCAGCCAAGATAGGGCAGTCCAAGAGACCCAGTACTTC. It translates to CASSQDRAVQETQYF.

The chain has TRBV4-3 and TRBJ1-4, with TRBD1 matching over 7 bases. The germline V gene has CDR1 LGHNA and CDR2 YSLEER. The CDR3 runs 14 residues. V was pared by 1 base and J by 8 bases, with 4 bases of the junction left unmatched. This CDR3 reads CASSQGQGREKLFF. The CDR3 DNA follows: TGCGCCAGCAGCCAAGGACAGGGAAGGGAAAAACTGTTTTTT.

This rearrangement joins TRBV7-9 to TRBJ1-6; TRBD1 matches at 8 bases. V trimming: 5 bases; J trimming: 7 bases; junction bases outside the gene matches: 1. CDR3 size: 13 residues. Germline CDR1 reads SEHNR; CDR2 reads FQNEAQ (reference sequence). The DNA for the CDR3 is TGTGCCAGCAGCCGACAGGGGAATTCACCCCTCCACTTT. Residues: CASSRQGNSPLHF.

The chain employs TRBV3-1 (or the pseudogene TRBV3-2) and TRBJ1-2, with 7 nucleotides matching TRBD1. The CDR3 runs 13 residues. The trim removed 4 bases at V and 4 bases at J, leaving 3 bases unmatched. The V gene's germline CDR1 is LGHDT and CDR2 YNNKEL (reference sequence). CDR3 amino acids: CASSPRQGYGYTF. CDR3 DNA: TGTGCCAGCAGCCCCCGACAGGGCTATGGCTACACCTTC.